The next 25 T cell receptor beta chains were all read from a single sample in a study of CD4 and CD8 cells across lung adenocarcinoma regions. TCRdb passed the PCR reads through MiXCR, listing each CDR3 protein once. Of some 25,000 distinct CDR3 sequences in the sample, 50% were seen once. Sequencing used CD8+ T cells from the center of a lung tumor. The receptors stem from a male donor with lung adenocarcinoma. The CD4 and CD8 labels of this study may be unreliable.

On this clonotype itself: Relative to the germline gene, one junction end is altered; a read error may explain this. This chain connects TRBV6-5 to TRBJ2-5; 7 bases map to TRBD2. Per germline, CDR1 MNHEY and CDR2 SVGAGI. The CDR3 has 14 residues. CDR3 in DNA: TGTGCCAGCGTTTGGGGGGGAGCTCAAGACACCCTGTCCTTC. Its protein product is CASVWGGAQDTLSF.

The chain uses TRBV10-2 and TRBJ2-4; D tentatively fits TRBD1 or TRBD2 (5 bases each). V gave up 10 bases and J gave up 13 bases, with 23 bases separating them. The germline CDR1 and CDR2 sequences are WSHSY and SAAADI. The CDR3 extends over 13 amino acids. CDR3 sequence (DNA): TGCGCCACGGGGCTGCGAGCCAAAGACACGCAGTACTTC. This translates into CATGLRAKDTQYF.

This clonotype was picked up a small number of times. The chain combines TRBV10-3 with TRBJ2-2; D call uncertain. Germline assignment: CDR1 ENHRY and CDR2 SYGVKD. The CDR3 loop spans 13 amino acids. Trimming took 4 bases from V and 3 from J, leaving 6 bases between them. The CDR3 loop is CAISAEDTGELFF. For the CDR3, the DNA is TGTGCCATCAGTGCCGAAGACACCGGGGAGCTGTTTTTT.

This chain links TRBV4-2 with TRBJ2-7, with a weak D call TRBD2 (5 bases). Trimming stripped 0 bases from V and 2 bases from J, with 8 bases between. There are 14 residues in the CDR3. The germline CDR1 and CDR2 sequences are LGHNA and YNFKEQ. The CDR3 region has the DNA TGTGCCAGCAGCCAAGAATCACTAGCCTACGAGCAGTACTTC. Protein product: CASSQESLAYEQYF.

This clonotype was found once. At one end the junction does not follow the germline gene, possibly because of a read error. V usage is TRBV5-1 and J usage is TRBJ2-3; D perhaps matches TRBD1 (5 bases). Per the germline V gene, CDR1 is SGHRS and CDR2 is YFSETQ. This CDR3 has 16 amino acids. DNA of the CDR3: TGCGCCAGCAGCTTGGGTCAGGGCAGCGCCCCAGATACCCAGTACTTT. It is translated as CASSLGQGSAPDTQYF.

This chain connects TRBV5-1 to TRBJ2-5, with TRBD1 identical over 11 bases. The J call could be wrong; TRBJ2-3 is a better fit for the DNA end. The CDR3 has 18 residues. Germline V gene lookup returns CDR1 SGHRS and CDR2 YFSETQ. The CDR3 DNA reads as TGCGCCAGCAGCTTATTCGGGACAGGGGGTAGCGGCACAGATACGCAGTATTTT. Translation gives CASSLFGTGGSGTDTQYF.

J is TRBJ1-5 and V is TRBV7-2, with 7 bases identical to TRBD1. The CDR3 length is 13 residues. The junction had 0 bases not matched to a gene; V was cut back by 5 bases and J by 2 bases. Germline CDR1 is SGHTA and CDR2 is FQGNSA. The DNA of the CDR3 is TGTGCCAGCAGCGGACAGGGCAATCAGCCCCAGCATTTT. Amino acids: CASSGQGNQPQHF.

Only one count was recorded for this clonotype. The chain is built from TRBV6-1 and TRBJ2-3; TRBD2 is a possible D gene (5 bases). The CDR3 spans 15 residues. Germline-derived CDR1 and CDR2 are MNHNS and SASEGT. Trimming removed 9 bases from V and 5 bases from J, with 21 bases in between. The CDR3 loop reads CARGKVGRAEDTQYF. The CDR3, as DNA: TGTGCCAGGGGCAAAGTGGGCCGAGCGGAAGATACGCAGTATTTT.

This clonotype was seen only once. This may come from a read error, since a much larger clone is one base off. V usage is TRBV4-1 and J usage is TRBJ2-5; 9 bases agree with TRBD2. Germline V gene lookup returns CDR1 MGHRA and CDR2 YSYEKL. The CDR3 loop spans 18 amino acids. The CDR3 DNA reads TGCGCCAGCAGCTCGGGACTAGCCGATGAGATGTACCAAGAGACCCAGGACTTC. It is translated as CASSSGLADEMYQETQDF.

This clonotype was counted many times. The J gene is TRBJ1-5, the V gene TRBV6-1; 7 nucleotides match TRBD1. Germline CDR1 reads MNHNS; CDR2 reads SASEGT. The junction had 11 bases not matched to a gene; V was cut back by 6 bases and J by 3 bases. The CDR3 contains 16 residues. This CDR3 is CASRRTQGNVNQPQHF. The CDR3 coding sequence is TGTGCCAGCAGACGTACACAGGGGAACGTCAATCAGCCCCAGCATTTT.

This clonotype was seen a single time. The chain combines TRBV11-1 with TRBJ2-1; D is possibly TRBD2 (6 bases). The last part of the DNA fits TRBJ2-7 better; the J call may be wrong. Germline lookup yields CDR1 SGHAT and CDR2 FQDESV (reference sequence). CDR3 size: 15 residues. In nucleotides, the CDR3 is TGTGCCAGCAGCTTAACTTCATACCGGGGAGGCGAGCAGTACTTC. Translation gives CASSLTSYRGGEQYF.

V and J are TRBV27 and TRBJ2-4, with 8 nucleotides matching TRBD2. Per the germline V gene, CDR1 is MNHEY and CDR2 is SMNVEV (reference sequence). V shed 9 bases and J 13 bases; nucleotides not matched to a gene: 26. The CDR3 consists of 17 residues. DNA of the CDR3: TGTGCCAGGTGCCGAGTAGCGGGGCTAGCAGCCAAAAACACGCAGTACTTC. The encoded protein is CARCRVAGLAAKNTQYF.

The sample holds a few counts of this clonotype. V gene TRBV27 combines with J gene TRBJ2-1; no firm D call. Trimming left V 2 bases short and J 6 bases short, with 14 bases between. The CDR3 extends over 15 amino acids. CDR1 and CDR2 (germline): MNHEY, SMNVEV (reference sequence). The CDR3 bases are TGTGCCAGCAGTTTAACCGGAGCCGGACCCAATGAGCAGTTCTTC. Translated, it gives CASSLTGAGPNEQFF.

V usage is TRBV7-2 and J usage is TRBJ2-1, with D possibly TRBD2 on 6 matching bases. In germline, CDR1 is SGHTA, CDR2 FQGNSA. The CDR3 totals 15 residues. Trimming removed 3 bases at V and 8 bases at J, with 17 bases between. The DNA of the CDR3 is TGTGCCAGCAGCTTTCCCGGCTCGGGGGTGGATGAGCAGTTCTTC. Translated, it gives CASSFPGSGVDEQFF.

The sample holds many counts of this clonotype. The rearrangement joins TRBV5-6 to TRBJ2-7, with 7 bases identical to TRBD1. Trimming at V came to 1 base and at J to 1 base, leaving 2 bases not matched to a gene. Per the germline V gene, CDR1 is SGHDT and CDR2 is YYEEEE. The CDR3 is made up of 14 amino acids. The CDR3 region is CASSLSGQSYEQYF. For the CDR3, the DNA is TGTGCCAGCAGCTTGTCGGGACAGTCCTACGAGCAGTACTTC.

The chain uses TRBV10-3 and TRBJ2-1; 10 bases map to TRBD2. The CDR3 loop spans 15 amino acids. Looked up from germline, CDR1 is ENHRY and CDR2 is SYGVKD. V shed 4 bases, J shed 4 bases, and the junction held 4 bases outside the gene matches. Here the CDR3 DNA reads TGTGCCATCAGTGGAGCGGGAGGGCAGTACAATGAGCAGTTCTTC. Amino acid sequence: CAISGAGGQYNEQFF.

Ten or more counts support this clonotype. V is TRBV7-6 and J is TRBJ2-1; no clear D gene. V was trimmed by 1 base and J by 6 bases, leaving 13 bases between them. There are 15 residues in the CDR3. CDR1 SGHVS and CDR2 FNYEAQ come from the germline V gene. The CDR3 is CASSLEFLDSNEQFF. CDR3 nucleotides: TGTGCCAGCAGCTTAGAGTTTCTAGATAGCAATGAGCAGTTCTTC.

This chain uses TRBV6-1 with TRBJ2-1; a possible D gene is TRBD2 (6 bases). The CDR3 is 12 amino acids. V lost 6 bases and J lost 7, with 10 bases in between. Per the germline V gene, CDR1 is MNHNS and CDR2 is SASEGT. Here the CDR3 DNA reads TGTGCCAGCAGGATCCGGGAGAATGAGCAGTTCTTC. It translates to CASRIRENEQFF.

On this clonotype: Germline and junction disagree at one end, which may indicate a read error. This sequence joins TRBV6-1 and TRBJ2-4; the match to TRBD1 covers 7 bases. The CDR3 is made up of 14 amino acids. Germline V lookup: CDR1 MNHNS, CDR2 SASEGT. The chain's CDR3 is CASKRTGGANTQYF. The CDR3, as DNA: TGTGCCAGCAAGCGGACAGGTGGGGCGAACACGCAGTATTTC.

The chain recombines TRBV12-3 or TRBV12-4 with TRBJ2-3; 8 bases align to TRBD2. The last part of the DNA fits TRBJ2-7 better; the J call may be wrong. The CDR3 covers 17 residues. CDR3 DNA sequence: TGTGCCAGCAGTGAGGCTCTAGCGGGCGGATGGCAAGATACGCAGTACTTC. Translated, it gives CASSEALAGGWQDTQYF.

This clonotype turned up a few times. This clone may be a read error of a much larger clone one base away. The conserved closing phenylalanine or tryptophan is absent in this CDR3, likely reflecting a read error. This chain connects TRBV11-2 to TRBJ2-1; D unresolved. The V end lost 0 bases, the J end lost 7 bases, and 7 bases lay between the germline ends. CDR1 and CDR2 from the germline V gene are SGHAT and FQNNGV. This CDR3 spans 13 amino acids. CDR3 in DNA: TGTGCCAGCAGCTTAGAACCCGGGAATGAGCAGTTCTTA. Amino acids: CASSLEPGNEQFL.

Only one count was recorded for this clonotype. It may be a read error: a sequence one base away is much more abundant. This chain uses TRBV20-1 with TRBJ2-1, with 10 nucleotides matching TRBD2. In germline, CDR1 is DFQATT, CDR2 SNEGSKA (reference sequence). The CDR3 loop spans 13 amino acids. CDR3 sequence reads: CTATGTSVEGQFF. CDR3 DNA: TGCACTGCTACCGGGACTAGCGTAGAGGGACAGTTCTTC.

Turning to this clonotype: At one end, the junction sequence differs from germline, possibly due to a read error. The CDR3 nucleotides read TGCGCCACGGGGCTCGGGGGCGGGGGCCCAGATACCCAGTATTTC. Encoded protein: CATGLGGGGPDTQYF. The chain joins TRBV4-1 to TRBJ2-6; tentative D call: TRBD2 (7 bases). Per germline, CDR1 MGHRA and CDR2 YSYEKL. The CDR3 extends over 15 amino acids.

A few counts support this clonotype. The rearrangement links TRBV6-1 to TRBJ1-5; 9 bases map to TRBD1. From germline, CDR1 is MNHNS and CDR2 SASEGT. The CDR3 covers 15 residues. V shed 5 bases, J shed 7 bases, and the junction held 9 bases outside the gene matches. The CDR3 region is CASSRSGTGNQPQHF. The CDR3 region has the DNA TGTGCCAGCAGTCGTTCCGGGACAGGGAACCAGCCCCAGCATTTT.

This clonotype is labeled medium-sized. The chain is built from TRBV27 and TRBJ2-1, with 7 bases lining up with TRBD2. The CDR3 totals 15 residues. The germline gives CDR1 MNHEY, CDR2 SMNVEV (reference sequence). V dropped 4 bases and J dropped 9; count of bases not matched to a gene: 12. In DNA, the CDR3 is TGTGCCAGCAGTTCTCTGCCGGGACTAAGATCTGAGCAGTTCTTC. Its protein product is CASSSLPGLRSEQFF.